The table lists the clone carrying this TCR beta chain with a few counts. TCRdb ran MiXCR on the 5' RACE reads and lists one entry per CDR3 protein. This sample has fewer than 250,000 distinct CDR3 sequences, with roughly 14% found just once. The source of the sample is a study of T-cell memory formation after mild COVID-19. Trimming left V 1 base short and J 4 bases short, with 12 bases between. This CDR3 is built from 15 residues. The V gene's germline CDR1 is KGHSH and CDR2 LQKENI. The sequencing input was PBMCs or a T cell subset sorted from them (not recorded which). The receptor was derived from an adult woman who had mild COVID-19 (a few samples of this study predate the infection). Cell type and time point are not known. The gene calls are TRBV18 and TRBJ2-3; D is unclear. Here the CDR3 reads CASSPRGSTADTQYF. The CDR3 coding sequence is TGTGCCAGCTCACCACGTGGGTCGACGGCAGATACGCAGTATTTT.